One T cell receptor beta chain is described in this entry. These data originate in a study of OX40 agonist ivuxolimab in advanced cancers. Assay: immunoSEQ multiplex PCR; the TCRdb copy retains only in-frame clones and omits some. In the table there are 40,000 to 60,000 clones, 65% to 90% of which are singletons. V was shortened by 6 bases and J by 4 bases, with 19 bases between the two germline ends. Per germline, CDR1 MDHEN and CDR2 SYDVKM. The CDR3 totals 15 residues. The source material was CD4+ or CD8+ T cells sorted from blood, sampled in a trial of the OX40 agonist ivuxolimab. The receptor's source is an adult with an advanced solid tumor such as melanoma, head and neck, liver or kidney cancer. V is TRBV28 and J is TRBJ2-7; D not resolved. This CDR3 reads CASRGFTILPYEQYF. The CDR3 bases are TGTGCCAGCAGGGGATTCACCATACTCCCATACGAGCAGTACTTC.